The source of this T cell receptor (beta chain) is a study of T cell responses to AZD1222 COVID-19 vaccine. V was clipped by 3 bases and J by 1 base, with 19 bases between them. This CDR3 has 17 amino acids. The germline V gene has CDR1 LGHDT and CDR2 YNNKEL (reference sequence). Concerning this clone itself: As yet, its antigen is unknown.

Generated by immunoSEQ multiplex PCR, the TCRdb table keeps only in-frame clones and is missing some. The data show about 180,000 clones, about 90% seen once. Findings and limits, study-wide: Following two doses of AZD1222, Spike-specific TCR breadth and depth rose. There were vaccine-associated CD4 TCRs across spike, dominant at 160-218 and 743-854. Recipients of AZD1222 seropositive at baseline numbered only 6 or 7.

The chain has TRBV3-1 (or the pseudogene TRBV3-2) and TRBJ2-7; D is possibly TRBD1 or TRBD2 (5 bases each). The material was peripheral blood, obtained on day 0 of AZD1222 vaccination. The receptor was derived from an adult in good health. CDR3 amino acids: CASSHSPTGTASYEQYF. The CDR3, as DNA: TGTGCCAGCAGCCACTCACCTACCGGGACGGCTTCCTACGAGCAGTACTTC.